This T cell receptor beta chain was recovered during a study of shared clonotypes between healthy human individuals. CD45RO-negative CD8 cells positively selected for CCR7 made up the naive population, which excluded terminally differentiated effector memory CD45RA+ cells. Study-wide results and caveats: Naive subsets typically showed greater estimated richness than memory subsets. Clonotype sharing across a handful of donors was observed for about 4.8% of naive CD4 clonotypes.

As concerns this clone: Its cognate antigen is unknown.

The authors ran the assay at deep level. Assay: immunoSEQ multiplex PCR; the TCRdb copy retains only in-frame clones and omits some. This table has hundreds of thousands of clones, about 95% appearing once. Germline V gene lookup returns CDR1 SGDLS and CDR2 YYNGEE. V lost 0 bases, J lost 3 bases, and 14 bases lay in between. This CDR3 spans 16 amino acids. The receptor's source is a woman under 40 in good health. The sample taken for sequencing was naive CD8+ T cells sorted from blood. The chain joins TRBV9 to TRBJ2-3; D unresolved. This CDR3 reads CASSVEGGVGTDTQYF. CDR3 sequence (DNA): TGTGCCAGCAGCGTAGAGGGTGGAGTCGGTACAGATACGCAGTATTTT.